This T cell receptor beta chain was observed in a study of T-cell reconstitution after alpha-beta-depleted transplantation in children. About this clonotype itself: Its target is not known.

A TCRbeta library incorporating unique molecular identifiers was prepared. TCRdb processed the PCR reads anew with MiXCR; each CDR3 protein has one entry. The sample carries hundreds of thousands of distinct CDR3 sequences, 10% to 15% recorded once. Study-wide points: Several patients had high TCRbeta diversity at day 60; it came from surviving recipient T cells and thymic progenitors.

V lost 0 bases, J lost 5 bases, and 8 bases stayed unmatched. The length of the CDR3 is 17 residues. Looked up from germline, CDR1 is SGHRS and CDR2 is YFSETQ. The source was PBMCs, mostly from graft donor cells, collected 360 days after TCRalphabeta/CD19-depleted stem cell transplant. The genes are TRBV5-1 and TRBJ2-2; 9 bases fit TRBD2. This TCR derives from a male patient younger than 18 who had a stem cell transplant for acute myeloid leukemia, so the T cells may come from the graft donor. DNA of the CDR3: TGCGCCAGCAGCTTGGCCGGGCTAGCGGGGATGACCGGGGAGCTGTTTTTT. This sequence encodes CASSLAGLAGMTGELFF.